The subject of this entry is one T cell receptor (beta chain). The data derive from a study of T-cell memory formation after mild COVID-19. Germline V lookup: CDR1 SGHTA, CDR2 FQGNSA. This CDR3 contains 16 residues. Trimming shortened V by 0 bases and J by 2 bases, and 11 bases separated the two germline ends. TCRdb reanalysed the 5' RACE reads using MiXCR and keeps one entry per CDR3 protein. The sample records 550,000 to 600,000 distinct CDR3 sequences, about 18% being singletons. The sequence derives from an adult woman who had mild COVID-19 (a few samples of this study predate the infection). Cell type and time point are not known. The specimen was PBMCs or a T cell subset sorted from them (not recorded which). J is TRBJ2-1 and V is TRBV7-2, with D maybe TRBD2 (6 bases). The chain's CDR3 is CASSLARLAPYNEQFF. CDR3 in DNA: TGTGCCAGCAGCTTAGCGAGGCTAGCGCCCTACAATGAGCAGTTCTTC.